The rows below give T cell receptor beta chains drawn from one sample of a study of identical twins. In TCRdb, the 5' RACE reads were re-called with MiXCR into one record per CDR3 protein. The sample lists approximately 590,000 distinct CDR3 sequences; around a tenth were seen once. These sequences were also reported in another study, on yellow fever vaccine responses in identical twins.

Input material: PBMCs. The receptor set was obtained from a woman aged 18-29 years in good health. Each CDR3 is given with its conserved first and last residue. The order of the fields is clone size, V gene, D gene, J gene, CDR3 DNA, CDR3 protein. A D gene is named only where the DNA matches it firmly. For some rows the clone size is stated as once, few or many, or as a class when expanded; others skip it.

many	TRBV6-6	-	TRBJ2-5	TGTGCCAGCAGTTACTCTACGGAGACCCAGTACTTC	CASSYSTETQYF
-	TRBV2	-	TRBJ2-5	TGTGCCAGCCTGCCGTGGGATTTGGAGACCCAGTACTTC	CASLPWDLETQYF
many	TRBV9	TRBD1	TRBJ1-4	TGTGCCAGCAGCGGCGGGACAGGGGGCAGGGAAAAACTGTTTTTT	CASSGGTGGREKLFF
-	TRBV7-8	TRBD2	TRBJ2-3	TGTGCCAGCAGCTTTAGCGAGGGGTCGACTAGCGGTTACACAGATACGCAGTATTTT	CASSFSEGSTSGYTDTQYF
many	TRBV6-6	TRBD1	TRBJ1-5	TGTGCCGCAGGGGGACAGGCTAATCAGCCCCAGCATTTT	CAAGGQANQPQHF
few	TRBV7-9	TRBD2	TRBJ2-3	TGTGCCAGCAGCTTGGCCAGCGGGAGGGCCGAAGATACGCAGTATTTT	CASSLASGRAEDTQYF
few	TRBV10-3	-	TRBJ2-5	TGTGCCATCAGTGAGGGGGCGACCCAGTACTTC	CAISEGATQYF
few	TRBV12-3/TRBV12-4	TRBD2	TRBJ2-3	TGTGCCAGCCGACGTACTAGCGGGGGGACAGATACGCAGTATTTT	CASRRTSGGTDTQYF
few	TRBV29-1	-	TRBJ2-1	TGCAGCGTTGAAGGAACCTCGGGGCGGGGCAGCTCCTACAATGAGCAGTTCTTC	CSVEGTSGRGSSYNEQFF
few	TRBV5-1	-	TRBJ2-7	TGCGCCAGCAGCTACATACAGGTTGAAGACGGGGAGCAGTACTTC	CASSYIQVEDGEQYF
few	TRBV24-1	-	TRBJ2-7	TGTGCCACCAGTGGATCCCGGCCAGGTATGGAGCAGTACTTC	CATSGSRPGMEQYF
many	TRBV20-1	-	TRBJ2-7	TGCAGTGCTAGGGCGGCGGGACTCCGCTGGGAGCAGTACTTC	CSARAAGLRWEQYF
many	TRBV5-1	TRBD1	TRBJ1-4	TGCGCCAGCAAAATGACAGGGGGAGGAGAAAAACTGTTTTTT	CASKMTGGGEKLFF
many	TRBV9	TRBD2	TRBJ2-2	TGTGCCAGCAGCCCCGGCATTCTAGCGGTAAAAACGGGGACCGGGGAGCTGTTTTTT	CASSPGILAVKTGTGELFF
-	TRBV5-5	-	TRBJ2-7	TGTGCCAGCAGCTTGGAGGGCCAGGGTACCCACGAGCAGTACTTC	CASSLEGQGTHEQYF
few	TRBV10-3	TRBD1	TRBJ2-7	TGTGCCATCAGTGGCAAGGGACAGGGGAAAGCCGAGCAGTACTTC	CAISGKGQGKAEQYF
many	TRBV24-1	TRBD2	TRBJ2-5	TGTGCCACCAGTGAGGGACTAGCGGCTCAAGAGACCCAGTACTTC	CATSEGLAAQETQYF
-	TRBV7-3	TRBD2	TRBJ2-4	TGTGCCAGCAGCAGAAATAGCGGGGGGGCTGGAAACATTCAGTACTTC	CASSRNSGGAGNIQYF
few	TRBV18	TRBD1	TRBJ1-2	TGTGCCAGCTCACCCTCCGGGACAGGGAATGGCTACACCTTC	CASSPSGTGNGYTF
-	TRBV20-1	TRBD2	TRBJ2-5	TGCAGTGCTGCAGTCGCGGGAGGGCCTTTGGAGACCCAGTACTTC	CSAAVAGGPLETQYF
-	TRBV20-1	-	TRBJ1-3	TGCAGTCCGTCGCCAACAGCGTTCTCTGGAAACACCATATATTTT	CSPSPTAFSGNTIYF
many	TRBV28	-	TRBJ2-1	TGTGCCAGCGGTCCTTTGGGGCTGGGTAGCGGCTCCTACAATGAGCAGTTCTTC	CASGPLGLGSGSYNEQFF
few	TRBV7-2	TRBD2	TRBJ2-7	TGTGCCAGCAGCCTGTCTAGCGGGAGGTTTGGTTACGAGCAGTACTTC	CASSLSSGRFGYEQYF
few	TRBV4-3	-	TRBJ1-1	TGCGCCAGCAGCCAGGGGGCTTCCAGGGCTGCCACTGAAGCTTTCTTT	CASSQGASRAATEAFF
few	TRBV28	-	TRBJ2-1	TGTGCCAGCGCCGAGAATCACAATGAGCAGTTCTTC	CASAENHNEQFF
-	TRBV6-2/TRBV6-3	-	TRBJ2-2	TGTGCCAGCACCCCTCGATTCACCGGGGAGCTGTTTTTT	CASTPRFTGELFF
many	TRBV7-3	-	TRBJ2-2	TGTGCCAGCAAGGGGCGCACCGGGGAGCTGTTTTTT	CASKGRTGELFF
many	TRBV10-3	TRBD1	TRBJ1-2	TGTGCCATCAGTGAGTCTGGAGACAGGGGATTCTCCTTC	CAISESGDRGFSF
-	TRBV5-1	TRBD2	TRBJ2-1	TGCGCCAGCAGCTCCTCGGGGGGTGGCCGAAACAATGAGCAGTTCTTC	CASSSSGGGRNNEQFF
-	TRBV24-1	TRBD1	TRBJ2-1	TGTGCCACCAGTGACTCGTTCCGGGACAGTAACAATGAGCAGTTCTTC	CATSDSFRDSNNEQFF